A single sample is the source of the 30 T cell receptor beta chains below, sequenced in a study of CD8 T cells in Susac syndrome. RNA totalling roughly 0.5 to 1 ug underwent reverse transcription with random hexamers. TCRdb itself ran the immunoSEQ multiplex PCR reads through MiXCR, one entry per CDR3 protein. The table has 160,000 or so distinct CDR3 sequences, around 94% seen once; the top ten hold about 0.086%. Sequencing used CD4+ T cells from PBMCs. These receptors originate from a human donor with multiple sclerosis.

CDR3 bases: TGTGCCAGCAGTGAGGGGACACCTGGGGCCAACGTCCTGACTTTC. It is translated as CASSEGTPGANVLTF. This sequence joins TRBV2 and TRBJ2-6; TRBD1 might be the D (6 bases). CDR1 and CDR2 from the germline V gene are SNHLY and FYNNEI. V shed 3 bases and J shed 2 bases, with 8 bases lying between them. The length of the CDR3 is 15 residues.

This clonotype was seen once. The CDR3 DNA follows: TGTGCCAGCAGCGTTAGCGGAACGTCCTACAATGAGCAGTTCTTC. Translating it yields CASSVSGTSYNEQFF. V usage is TRBV9 and J usage is TRBJ2-1, with D perhaps matching TRBD2 (6 bases). The V end was cut by 2 bases, the J end by 1 base, with 10 bases between. The CDR3 runs to 15 residues. Germline V CDR1 and CDR2: SGDLS, YYNGEE.

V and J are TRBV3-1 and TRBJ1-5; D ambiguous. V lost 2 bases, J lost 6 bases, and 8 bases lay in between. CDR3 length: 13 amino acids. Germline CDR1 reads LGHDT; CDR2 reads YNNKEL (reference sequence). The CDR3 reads CASSQQLSQPQHF. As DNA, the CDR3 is TGTGCCAGCAGCCAACAACTCAGTCAGCCCCAGCATTTT.

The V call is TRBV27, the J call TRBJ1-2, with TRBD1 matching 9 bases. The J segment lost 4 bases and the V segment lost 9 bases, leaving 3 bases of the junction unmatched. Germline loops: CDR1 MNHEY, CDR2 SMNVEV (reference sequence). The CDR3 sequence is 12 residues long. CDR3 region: CASKGQGYGYTF. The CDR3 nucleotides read TGTGCCAGTAAGGGACAGGGCTATGGCTACACCTTC.

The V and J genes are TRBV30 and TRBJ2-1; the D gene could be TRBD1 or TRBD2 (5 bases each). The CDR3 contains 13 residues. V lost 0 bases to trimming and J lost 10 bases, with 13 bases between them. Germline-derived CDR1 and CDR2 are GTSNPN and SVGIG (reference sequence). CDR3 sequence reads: CAWSVRGAEEQFF. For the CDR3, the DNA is TGTGCCTGGAGTGTACGAGGGGCTGAGGAGCAGTTCTTC.

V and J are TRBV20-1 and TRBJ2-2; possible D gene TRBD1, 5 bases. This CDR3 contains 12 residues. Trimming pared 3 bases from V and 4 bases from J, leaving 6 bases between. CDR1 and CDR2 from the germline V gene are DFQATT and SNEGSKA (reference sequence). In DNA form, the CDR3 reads TGCAGTGCTAGGACAGTCACCGGGGAGCTGTTTTTT. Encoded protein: CSARTVTGELFF.

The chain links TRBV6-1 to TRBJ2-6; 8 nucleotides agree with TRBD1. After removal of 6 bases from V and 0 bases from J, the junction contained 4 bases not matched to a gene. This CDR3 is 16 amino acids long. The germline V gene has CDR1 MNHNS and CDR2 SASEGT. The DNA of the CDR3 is TGTGCCAGCAGGTTGACAGGGGACTCTGGGGCCAACGTCCTGACTTTC. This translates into CASRLTGDSGANVLTF.

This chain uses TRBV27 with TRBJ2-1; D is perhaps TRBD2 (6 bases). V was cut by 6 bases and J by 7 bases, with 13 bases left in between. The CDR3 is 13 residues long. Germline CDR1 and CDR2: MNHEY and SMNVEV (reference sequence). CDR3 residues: CASRPGVGNEQFF. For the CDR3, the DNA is TGTGCCAGCAGACCGGGAGTTGGGAATGAGCAGTTCTTC.

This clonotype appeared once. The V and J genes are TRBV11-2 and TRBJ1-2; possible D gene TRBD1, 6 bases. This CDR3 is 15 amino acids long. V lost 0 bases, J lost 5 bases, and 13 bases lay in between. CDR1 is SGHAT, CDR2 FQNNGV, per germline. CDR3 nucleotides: TGTGCCAGCAGCTTAGATTTGGGACAACCTTATGGCTACACCTTC. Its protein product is CASSLDLGQPYGYTF.

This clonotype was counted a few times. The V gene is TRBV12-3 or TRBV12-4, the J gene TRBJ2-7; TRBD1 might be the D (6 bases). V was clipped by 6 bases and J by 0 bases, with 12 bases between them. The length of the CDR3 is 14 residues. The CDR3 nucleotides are TGTGCCAGCAGCCAGGACAGCTCCTCCTACGAGCAGTACTTC. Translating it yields CASSQDSSSYEQYF.

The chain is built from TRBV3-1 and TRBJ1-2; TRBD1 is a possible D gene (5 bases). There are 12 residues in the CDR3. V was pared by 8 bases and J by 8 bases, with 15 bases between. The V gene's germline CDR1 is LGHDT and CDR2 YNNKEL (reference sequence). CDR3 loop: CASRFEGSGYTF. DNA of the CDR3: TGTGCCAGCCGGTTCGAGGGGAGCGGCTACACCTTC.

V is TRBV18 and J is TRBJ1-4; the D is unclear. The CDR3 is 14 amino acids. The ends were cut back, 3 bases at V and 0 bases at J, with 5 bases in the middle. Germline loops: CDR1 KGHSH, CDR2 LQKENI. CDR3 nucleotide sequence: TGTGCCAGCTCACCGACATCAACTAATGAAAAACTGTTTTTT. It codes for CASSPTSTNEKLFF.

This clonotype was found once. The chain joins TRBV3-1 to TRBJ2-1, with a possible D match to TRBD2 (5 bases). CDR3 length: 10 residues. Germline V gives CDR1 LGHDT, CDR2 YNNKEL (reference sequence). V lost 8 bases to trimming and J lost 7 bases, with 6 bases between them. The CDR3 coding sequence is TGTGCCAGCGGGAGTAATGAGCAGTTCTTC. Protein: CASGSNEQFF.

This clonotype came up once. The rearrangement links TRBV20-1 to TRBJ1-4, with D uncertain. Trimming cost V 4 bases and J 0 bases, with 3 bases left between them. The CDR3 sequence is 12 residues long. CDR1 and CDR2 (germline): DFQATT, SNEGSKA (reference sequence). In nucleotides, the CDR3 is TGCAGTGCTACAGCAACTAATGAAAAACTGTTTTTT. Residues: CSATATNEKLFF.

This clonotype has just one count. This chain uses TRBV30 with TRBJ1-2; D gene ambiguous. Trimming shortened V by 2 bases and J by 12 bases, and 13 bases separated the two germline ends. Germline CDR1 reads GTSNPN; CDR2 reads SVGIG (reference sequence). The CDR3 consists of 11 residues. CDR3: CAWSTVASNTF. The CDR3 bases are TGTGCCTGGAGTACCGTAGCCAGCAACACCTTC.

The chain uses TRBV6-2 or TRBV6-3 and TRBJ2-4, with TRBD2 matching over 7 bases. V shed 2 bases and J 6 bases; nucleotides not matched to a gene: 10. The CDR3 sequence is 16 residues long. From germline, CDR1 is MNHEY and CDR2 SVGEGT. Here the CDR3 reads CASSYGSGGRANIQYF. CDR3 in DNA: TGTGCCAGCAGTTACGGTTCGGGGGGTAGAGCAAACATTCAGTACTTC.

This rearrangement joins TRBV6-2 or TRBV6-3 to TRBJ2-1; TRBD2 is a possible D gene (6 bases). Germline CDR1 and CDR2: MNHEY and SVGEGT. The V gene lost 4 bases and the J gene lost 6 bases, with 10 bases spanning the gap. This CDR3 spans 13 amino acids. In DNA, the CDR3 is TGTGCCAGCAGTTGGCGGGAAGGCAATGAGCAGTTCTTC. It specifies CASSWREGNEQFF.

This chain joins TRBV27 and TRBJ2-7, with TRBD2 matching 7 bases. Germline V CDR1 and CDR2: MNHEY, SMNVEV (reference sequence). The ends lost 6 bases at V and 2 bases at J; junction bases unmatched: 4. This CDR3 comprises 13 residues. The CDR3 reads CASRRGSAYEQYF. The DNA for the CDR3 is TGTGCCAGCAGGCGGGGGAGCGCCTACGAGCAGTACTTC.

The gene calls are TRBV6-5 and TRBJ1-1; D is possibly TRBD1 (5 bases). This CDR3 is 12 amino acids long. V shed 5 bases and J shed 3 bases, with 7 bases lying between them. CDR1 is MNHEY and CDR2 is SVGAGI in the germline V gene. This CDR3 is CASSQGDTEAFF. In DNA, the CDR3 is TGTGCCAGCAGTCAGGGAGACACTGAAGCTTTCTTT.

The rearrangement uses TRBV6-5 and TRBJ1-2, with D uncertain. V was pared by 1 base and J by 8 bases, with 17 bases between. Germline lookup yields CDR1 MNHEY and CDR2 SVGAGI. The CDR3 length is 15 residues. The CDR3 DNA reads TGTGCCAGCAGTTACTTGGAGCCCTCTAAGATGGGCTACACCTTC. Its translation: CASSYLEPSKMGYTF.

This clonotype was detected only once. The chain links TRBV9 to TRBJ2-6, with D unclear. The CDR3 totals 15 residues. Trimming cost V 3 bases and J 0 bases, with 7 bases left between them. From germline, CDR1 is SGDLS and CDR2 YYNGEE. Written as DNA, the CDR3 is TGTGCCAGCAGCGCTAGGAGCTCTGGGGCCAACGTCCTGACTTTC. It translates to CASSARSSGANVLTF.

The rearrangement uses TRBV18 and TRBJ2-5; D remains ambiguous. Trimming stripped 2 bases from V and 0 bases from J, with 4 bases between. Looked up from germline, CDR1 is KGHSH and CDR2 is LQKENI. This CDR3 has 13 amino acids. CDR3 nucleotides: TGTGCCAGCTCACCAACCGACCAAGAGACCCAGTACTTC. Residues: CASSPTDQETQYF.

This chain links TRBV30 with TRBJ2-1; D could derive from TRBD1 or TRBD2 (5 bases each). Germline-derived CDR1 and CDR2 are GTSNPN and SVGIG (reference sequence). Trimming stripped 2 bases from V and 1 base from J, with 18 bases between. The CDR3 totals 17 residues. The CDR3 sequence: CAWSRDRWGRSYNEQFF. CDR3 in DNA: TGTGCCTGGAGTCGGGATCGTTGGGGACGTTCCTACAATGAGCAGTTCTTC. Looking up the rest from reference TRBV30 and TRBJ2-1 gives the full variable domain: SQTIHQWPATLVQPVGSPLSLECTVEGTSNPNLYWYRQAAGRGLQLLFYSVGIGQISSEVPQNLSASRPQDRQFILSSKKLLLSDSGFYLCAWSRDRWGRSYNEQFFGPGTRLTVL.

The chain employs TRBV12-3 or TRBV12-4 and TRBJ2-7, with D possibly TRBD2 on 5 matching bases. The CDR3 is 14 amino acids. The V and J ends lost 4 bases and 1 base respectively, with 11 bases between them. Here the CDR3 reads CASSSRGLSYEQYF. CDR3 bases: TGTGCCAGCAGTTCCCGAGGGCTATCCTACGAGCAGTACTTC.

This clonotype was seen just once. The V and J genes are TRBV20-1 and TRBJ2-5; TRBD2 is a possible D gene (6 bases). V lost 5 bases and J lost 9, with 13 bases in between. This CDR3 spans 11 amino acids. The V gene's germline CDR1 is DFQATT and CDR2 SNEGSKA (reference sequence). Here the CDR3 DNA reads TGCAGTGCTTACACTGGGGAGGCCCAGTACTTC. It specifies CSAYTGEAQYF.

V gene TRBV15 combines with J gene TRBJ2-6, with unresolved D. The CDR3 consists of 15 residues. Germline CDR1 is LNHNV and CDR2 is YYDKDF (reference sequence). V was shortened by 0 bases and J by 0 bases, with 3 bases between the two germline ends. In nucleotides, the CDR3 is TGTGCCACCAGCAGAGAAAACTCTGGGGCCAACGTCCTGACTTTC. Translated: CATSRENSGANVLTF. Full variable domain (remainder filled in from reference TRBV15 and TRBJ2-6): DAMVIQNPRYQVTQFGKPVTLSCSQTLNHNVMYWYQQKSSQAPKLLFHYYDKDFNNEADTPDNFQSRRPNTSFCFLDIRSPGLGDTAMYLCATSRENSGANVLTFGAGSRLTVL.

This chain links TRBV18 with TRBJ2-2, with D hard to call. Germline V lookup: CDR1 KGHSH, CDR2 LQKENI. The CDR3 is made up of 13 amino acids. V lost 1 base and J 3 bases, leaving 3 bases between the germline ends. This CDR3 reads CASSPQHTGELFF. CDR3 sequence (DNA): TGTGCCAGCTCACCACAGCACACCGGGGAGCTGTTTTTT.

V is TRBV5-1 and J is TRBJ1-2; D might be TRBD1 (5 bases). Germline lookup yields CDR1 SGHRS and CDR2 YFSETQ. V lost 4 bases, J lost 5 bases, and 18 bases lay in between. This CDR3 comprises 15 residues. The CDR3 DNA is TGCGCCAGCAGCCAGCGCGCGAACAGGAATTATGGCTACACCTTC. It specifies CASSQRANRNYGYTF.

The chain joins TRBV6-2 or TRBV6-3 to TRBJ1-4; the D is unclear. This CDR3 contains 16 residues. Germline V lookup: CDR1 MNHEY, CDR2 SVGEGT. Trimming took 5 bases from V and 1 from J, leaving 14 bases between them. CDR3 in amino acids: CASSTKGRRTNEKLFF. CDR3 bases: TGTGCCAGCAGTACAAAGGGAAGGCGAACTAATGAAAAACTGTTTTTT.

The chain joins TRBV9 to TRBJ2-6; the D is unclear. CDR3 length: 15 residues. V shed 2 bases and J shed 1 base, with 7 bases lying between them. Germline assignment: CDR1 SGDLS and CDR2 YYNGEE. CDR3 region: CASSVRNSGANVLTF. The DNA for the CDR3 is TGTGCCAGCAGCGTCCGGAATTCTGGGGCCAACGTCCTGACTTTC.